The rows below give T cell receptor beta chains drawn from one sample of a study of T-cell memory formation after mild COVID-19. TCRdb itself ran the 5' RACE reads through MiXCR, one entry per CDR3 protein. The top ten hold 23% of the sample, which has 270,000 or so distinct CDR3 sequences, around 17% seen once. The sequencing sample was made of PBMCs or a T cell subset sorted from them (not recorded which). The receptors shown here come from a young man who had mild COVID-19 (a few samples of this study predate the infection). Cell type and time point are not known. The CDR3 runs from the conserved cysteine through the conserved F or W. The D gene is left open where the match is weak. Rows give clone size only sometimes, using once, few, many, or a class for an expanded clone.

TRBJ2-3,NA,TRBV7-7,NA,CASSLALSDTQYF,TGTGCTAGCAGCTTAGCGCTTTCAGATACGCAGTATTTT
TRBJ2-2,NA,TRBV12-3/TRBV12-4,few,CASSPWGSRPGELFF,TGTGCCAGCAGCCCTTGGGGGTCAAGGCCCGGGGAGCTGTTTTTT
TRBJ1-1,NA,TRBV10-3,NA,CAISDSFGQQNTEAFF,TGTGCCATCAGTGATTCCTTCGGCCAGCAGAACACTGAAGCTTTCTTT
TRBJ2-5,TRBD1,TRBV6-2/TRBV6-3,few,CASSTGTGATQYF,TGTGCCAGCAGTACCGGGACAGGAGCGACCCAGTACTTC
TRBJ2-5,NA,TRBV4-1,NA,CASSQVSETQYF,TGCGCCAGCAGCCAGGTCTCGGAGACCCAGTACTTC
TRBJ2-3,TRBD1,TRBV4-3,NA,CASSQDQTGDTQYF,TGCGCCAGCAGCCAAGATCAGACAGGGGATACGCAGTATTTT
TRBJ1-1,TRBD1,TRBV6-5,NA,CASSYVDRSRGAFF,TGTGCCAGCAGTTACGTGGACAGGAGTCGAGGAGCTTTCTTT
TRBJ1-4,NA,TRBV12-3/TRBV12-4,few,CASSLWGLGNEKLFF,TGTGCCAGCAGTTTATGGGGGTTAGGGAATGAAAAACTGTTTTTT
TRBJ1-6,NA,TRBV6-2/TRBV6-3,few,CASSYQGANSPLHF,TGTGCCAGCAGTTACCAGGGCGCGAATTCACCCCTCCACTTT
TRBJ2-5,NA,TRBV6-6,NA,CASSWTERETQYF,TGTGCCAGCAGTTGGACAGAGAGGGAGACCCAGTACTTC
TRBJ1-3,NA,TRBV6-5,NA,CASTQGRAGNTIYF,TGTGCCAGCACCCAGGGAAGGGCTGGAAACACCATATATTTT
TRBJ1-4,NA,TRBV4-3,NA,CASRPTRATNEKLFF,TGCGCCAGCAGACCGACCCGAGCAACTAATGAAAAACTGTTTTTT
TRBJ2-1,NA,TRBV4-1,few,CASSQVITLLSLNEQFF,TGCGCCAGCAGCCAAGTAATAACACTCCTATCCTTAAATGAGCAGTTCTTC
TRBJ2-6,TRBD1,TRBV7-6,NA,CASSPRGQSGANVLTF,TGTGCCAGCAGCCCGAGGGGGCAGTCCGGGGCCAACGTCCTGACTTTC
TRBJ1-3,NA,TRBV11-2,NA,CASSLDPGAGNTIYF,TGTGCCAGCAGCTTAGACCCAGGGGCTGGAAACACCATATATTTT
TRBJ2-3,TRBD2,TRBV7-8,few,CASSLGSWRGGRDTQYF,TGTGCCAGCAGCTTGGGGTCTTGGCGGGGGGGAAGAGATACGCAGTATTTT
TRBJ2-1,NA,TRBV2,once,CASGTEYEQFF,TGTGCCAGCGGTACAGAGTATGAGCAGTTCTTC
TRBJ1-5,TRBD1,TRBV12-3/TRBV12-4,NA,CASSLNRGQGQPQHF,TGTGCCAGCAGTTTGAACAGGGGTCAGGGTCAGCCCCAGCATTTT
TRBJ1-2,TRBD1,TRBV12-3/TRBV12-4,NA,CASTAGGAYGYTF,TGTGCCAGCACCGCAGGGGGGGCCTATGGCTACACCTTC
TRBJ2-7,TRBD1,TRBV4-1,few,CASSSLTGDGYEQYF,TGCGCCAGCAGCTCGTTAACAGGGGACGGCTACGAGCAGTACTTC
TRBJ1-4,TRBD1,TRBV6-6,few,CASSRPDRANEKLFF,TGTGCCAGCAGCCGCCCGGACAGGGCTAATGAAAAACTGTTTTTT
TRBJ2-7,NA,TRBV5-1,many,CASIGDSYEQYF,TGCGCCAGCATAGGGGACTCCTACGAGCAGTACTTC
TRBJ2-3,TRBD2,TRBV20-1,few,CSARDRAQAGGRDTQYF,TGCAGTGCTAGAGACCGCGCGCAAGCGGGGGGAAGAGATACGCAGTATTTT
TRBJ2-7,NA,TRBV6-2/TRBV6-3,few,CASTHLAGEQYF,TGTGCCAGCACCCACTTGGCGGGAGAGCAGTACTTC